This TCR beta chain came from a study of identical twins. The germline V gene encodes CDR1 SGHRS and CDR2 YFSETQ. V dropped 0 bases and J dropped 2 bases, with 10 bases sitting between them. The CDR3 has 15 amino acids. TCRdb recomputed calls from the 5' RACE reads with MiXCR, one row per CDR3 protein. The top ten hold 1.5% to 2.5% of the sample, which has approximately 220,000 distinct CDR3 sequences, less than 8% seen once. These data were also reused for a study on yellow fever vaccine responses in identical twins.

The chain carries TRBV5-1 and TRBJ2-3; D is unresolved. Source material: memory (CD45RO+) T cells sorted from blood. This clonotype originated in a woman between 18 and 30 years old in good health. CDR3 bases: TGCGCCAGCAGCTTGGCCGGAGTCCCCACAGATACGCAGTATTTT. It is translated as CASSLAGVPTDTQYF.